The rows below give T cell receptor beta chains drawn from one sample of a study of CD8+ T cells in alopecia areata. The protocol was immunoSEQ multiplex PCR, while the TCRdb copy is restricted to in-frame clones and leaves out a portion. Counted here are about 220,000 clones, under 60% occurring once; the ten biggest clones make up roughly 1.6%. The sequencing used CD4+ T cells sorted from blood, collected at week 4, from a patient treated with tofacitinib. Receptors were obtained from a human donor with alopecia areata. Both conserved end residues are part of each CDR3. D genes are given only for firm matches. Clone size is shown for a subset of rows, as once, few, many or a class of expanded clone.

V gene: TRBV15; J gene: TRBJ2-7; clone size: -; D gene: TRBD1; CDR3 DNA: TGTGCCACCAGCAGAGATCTGGAAGGGGGCCGAACCTACGAGCAGTACTTC; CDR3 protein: CATSRDLEGGRTYEQYF
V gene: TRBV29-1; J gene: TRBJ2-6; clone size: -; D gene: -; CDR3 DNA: TGCAGCGTTGCAGGGGCTAGACCTGGGGCCAACGTCCTGACTTTC; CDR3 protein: CSVAGARPGANVLTF
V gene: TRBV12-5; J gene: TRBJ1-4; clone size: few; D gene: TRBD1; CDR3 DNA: TGTGCTAGTGGTGGCGACAGGGGAAACGAAAAACTGTTTTTT; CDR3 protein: CASGGDRGNEKLFF
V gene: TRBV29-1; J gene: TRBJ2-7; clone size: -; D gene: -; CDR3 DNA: TGCAGCGTTGAAAGCCCGGGGGTGGGTTCCGAGCAGTACTTC; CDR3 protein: CSVESPGVGSEQYF
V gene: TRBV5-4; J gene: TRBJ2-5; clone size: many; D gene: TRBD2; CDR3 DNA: TGTGCCAGCAGCACCGGGACTAGCGGGGGGGCCCAAGAGACCCAGTACTTC; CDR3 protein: CASSTGTSGGAQETQYF
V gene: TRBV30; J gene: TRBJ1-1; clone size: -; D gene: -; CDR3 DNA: TGTGCCTGGAGTGCCATCCGCCTCCAGGACAAGCCTAACACTGAAGCTTTCTTT; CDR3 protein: CAWSAIRLQDKPNTEAFF
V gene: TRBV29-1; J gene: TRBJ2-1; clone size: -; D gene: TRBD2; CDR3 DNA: TGCAGCGTTGGGCGGGTAGCGGGGGGGAAATACAATGAGCAGTTCTTC; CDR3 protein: CSVGRVAGGKYNEQFF
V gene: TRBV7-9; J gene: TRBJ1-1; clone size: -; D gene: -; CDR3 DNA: TGTGCCAGCAGCCAAGACAGTGGAAGCGAAGCTTTCTTT; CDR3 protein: CASSQDSGSEAFF
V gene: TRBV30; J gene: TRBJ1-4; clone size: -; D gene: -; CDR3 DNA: TGTGCCTGGAGCCCGGACGAAAAACTGTTTTTT; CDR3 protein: CAWSPDEKLFF
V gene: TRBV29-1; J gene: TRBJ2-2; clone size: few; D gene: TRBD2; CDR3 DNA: TGCAGCGTTGGAACCGGGACTAGCACCGGGGAGCTGTTTTTT; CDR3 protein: CSVGTGTSTGELFF
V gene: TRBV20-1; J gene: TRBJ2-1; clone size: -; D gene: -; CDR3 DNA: TGCAGTGTCTCTCCACTTGGGGAGCAGTTCTTC; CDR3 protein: CSVSPLGEQFF
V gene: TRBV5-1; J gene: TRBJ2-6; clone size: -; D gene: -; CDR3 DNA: TGCGCCAGCACCCTAGGGGTTGTGGCTGGGGCCAACGTCCTGACTTTC; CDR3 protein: CASTLGVVAGANVLTF
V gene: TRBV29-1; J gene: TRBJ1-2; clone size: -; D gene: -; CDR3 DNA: TGCAGCGCCGAGTTGGGCTACACCTTC; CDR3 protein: CSAELGYTF
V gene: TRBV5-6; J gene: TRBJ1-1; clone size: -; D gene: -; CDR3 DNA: TGTGCCAGCAGCGTGACGGGGGTGAACACTGAAGCTTTCTTT; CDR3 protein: CASSVTGVNTEAFF
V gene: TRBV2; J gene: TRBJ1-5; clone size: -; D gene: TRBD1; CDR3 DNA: TGTGCCACCCGAGGACAGGCTAGCAATCAGCCCCAGCATTTT; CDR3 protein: CATRGQASNQPQHF
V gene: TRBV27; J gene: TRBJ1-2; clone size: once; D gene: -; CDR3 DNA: TGTGCCAGCAGCCCTAGGAGGGCGGCGTATGGCTACACCTTC; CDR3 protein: CASSPRRAAYGYTF
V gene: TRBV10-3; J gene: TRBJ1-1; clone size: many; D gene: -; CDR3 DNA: TGTGCCATCAGTGAGTTTCGGGAGGGCACTGAAGCTTTCTTT; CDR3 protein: CAISEFREGTEAFF
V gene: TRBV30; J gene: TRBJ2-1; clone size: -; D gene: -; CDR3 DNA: TGTGCCTGGACACCAAACTCCTACAATGAGCAGTTCTTC; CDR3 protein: CAWTPNSYNEQFF
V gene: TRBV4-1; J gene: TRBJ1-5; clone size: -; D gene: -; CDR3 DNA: TGCGCCAGCAGCCAAGAAAGGCAGATAAATCAGCCCCAGCATTTT; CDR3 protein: CASSQERQINQPQHF
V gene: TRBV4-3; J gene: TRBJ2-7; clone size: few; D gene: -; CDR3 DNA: TGCGCCAGCAGCCACCAGGAGGGGGTGTCCTCCTACGAGCAGTACTTC; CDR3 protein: CASSHQEGVSSYEQYF
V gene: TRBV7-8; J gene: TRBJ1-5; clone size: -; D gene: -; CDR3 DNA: TGTGCCAGCAGCTTAACGAGTCCAGTAGCAAATAGCAATCAGCCCCAGCATTTT; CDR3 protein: CASSLTSPVANSNQPQHF
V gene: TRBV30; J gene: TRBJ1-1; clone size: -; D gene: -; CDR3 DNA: TGTGCCTGGAGTGTAGTGGGTGCGAACACTGAAGCTTTCTTT; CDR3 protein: CAWSVVGANTEAFF
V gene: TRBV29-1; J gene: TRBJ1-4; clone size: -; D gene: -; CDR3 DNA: TGCAGCGTCTGGACAGTTGATGAAAAACTGTTTTTT; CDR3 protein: CSVWTVDEKLFF
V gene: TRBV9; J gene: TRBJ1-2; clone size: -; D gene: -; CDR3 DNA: TGTGCCAGCAGCGTGGACCCAGCTAACTATGGCTACACCTTC; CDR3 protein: CASSVDPANYGYTF
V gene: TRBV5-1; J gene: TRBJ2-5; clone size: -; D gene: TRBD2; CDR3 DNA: TGCGCCAGCAGCTTGGCAGCGGGGGGCCAAGAGACCCAGTACTTC; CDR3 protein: CASSLAAGGQETQYF
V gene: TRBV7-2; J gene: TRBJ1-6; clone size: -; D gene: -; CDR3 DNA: TGTGCCAGCAGCTTGCAGACGACAGGAAGCTATTCACCCCTCCACTTT; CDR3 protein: CASSLQTTGSYSPLHF
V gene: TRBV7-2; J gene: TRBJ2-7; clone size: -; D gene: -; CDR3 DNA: TGTGCCAGCAGCCCCTCGGACAGATACGAGCAGTACTTC; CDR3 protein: CASSPSDRYEQYF
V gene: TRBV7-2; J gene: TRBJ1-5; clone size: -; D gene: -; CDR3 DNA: TGTGCCAGCAGCTGGGAGGGGCTGGGTCAGCCCCAGCATTTT; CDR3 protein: CASSWEGLGQPQHF
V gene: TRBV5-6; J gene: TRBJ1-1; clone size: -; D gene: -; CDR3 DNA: TGTGCCAGCAGCTGGGGACAGAACACTGAAGCTTTCTTT; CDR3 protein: CASSWGQNTEAFF
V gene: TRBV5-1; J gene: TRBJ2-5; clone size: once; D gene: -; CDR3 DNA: TGCGCCAGCAGCTTGGCCGGCGAGGTTAGAGAGACCCAGTACTTC; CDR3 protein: CASSLAGEVRETQYF
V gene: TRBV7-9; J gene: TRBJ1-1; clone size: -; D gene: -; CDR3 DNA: TGTGCCAGCAGCTCCGGGTTGAACACTGAAGCTTTCTTT; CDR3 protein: CASSSGLNTEAFF
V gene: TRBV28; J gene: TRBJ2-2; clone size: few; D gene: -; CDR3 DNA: TGTGCCAGCAGTTGGGACGGCTACACCGGGGAGCTGTTTTTT; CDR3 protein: CASSWDGYTGELFF
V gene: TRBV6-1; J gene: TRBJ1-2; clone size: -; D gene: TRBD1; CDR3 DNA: TGTGCCAGCAGCACAGGGGACTATGGCTACACCTTC; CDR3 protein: CASSTGDYGYTF
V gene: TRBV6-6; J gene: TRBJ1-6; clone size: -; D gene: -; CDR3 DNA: TGTGCCAGCAGTTACTCCGGTGGTGGCTCACCCCTCCACTTT; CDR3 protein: CASSYSGGGSPLHF
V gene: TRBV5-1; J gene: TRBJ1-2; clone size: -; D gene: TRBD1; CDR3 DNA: TGCGCCAGCAGCTTGATGACAGGGACCCAGGGGGGCTACACCTTC; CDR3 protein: CASSLMTGTQGGYTF
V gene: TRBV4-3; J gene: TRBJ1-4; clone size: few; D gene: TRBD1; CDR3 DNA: TGCGCCAGCAGCCATAGCGTGGGACAGGGTGAAAAACTGTTTTTT; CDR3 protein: CASSHSVGQGEKLFF
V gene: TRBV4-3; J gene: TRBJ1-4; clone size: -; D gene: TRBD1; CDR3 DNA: TGCGCCAGCAGCCAGGACAGGGGGAATGAAAAACTGTTTTTT; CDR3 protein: CASSQDRGNEKLFF
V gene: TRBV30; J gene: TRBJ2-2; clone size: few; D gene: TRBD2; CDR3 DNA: TGTGCCTGGACGGCGCGGGGGTGGAACACCGGGGAGCTGTTTTTT; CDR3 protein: CAWTARGWNTGELFF
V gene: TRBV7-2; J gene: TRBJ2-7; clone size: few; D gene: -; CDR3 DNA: TGTGCCAGCAGCGACAGTGGGGGGCCCTCCTACGAGCAGTACTTC; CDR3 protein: CASSDSGGPSYEQYF
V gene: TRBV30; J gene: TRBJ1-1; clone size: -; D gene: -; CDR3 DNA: TGTGCCTGGAGTGTACAGTCAGGGGCTGAAGCTTTCTTT; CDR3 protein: CAWSVQSGAEAFF
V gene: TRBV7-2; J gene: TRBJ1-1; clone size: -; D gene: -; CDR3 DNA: TGTGCCAGCAGCTTACAGACGCCCCGGGCCGAAGCTTTCTTT; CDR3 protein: CASSLQTPRAEAFF
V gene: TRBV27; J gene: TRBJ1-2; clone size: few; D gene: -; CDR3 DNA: TGTGCCAGCAGCTCCACTCGGACAACTGGGGGTAACTATGGCTACACCTTC; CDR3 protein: CASSSTRTTGGNYGYTF
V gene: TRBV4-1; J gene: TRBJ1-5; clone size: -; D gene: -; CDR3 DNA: TGCGCCAGCAGCCCCTCATACCCTCAGCCCCAGCATTTT; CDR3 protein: CASSPSYPQPQHF
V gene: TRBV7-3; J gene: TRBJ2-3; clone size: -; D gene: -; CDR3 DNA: TGTGCCAGCAGCTTAGATCGGGGCACAGATACGCAGTATTTT; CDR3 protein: CASSLDRGTDTQYF
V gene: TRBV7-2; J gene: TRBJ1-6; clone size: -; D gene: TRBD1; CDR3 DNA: TGTGCCAGCAGTAACACAGGGGACTCACCCCTCCACTTT; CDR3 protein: CASSNTGDSPLHF
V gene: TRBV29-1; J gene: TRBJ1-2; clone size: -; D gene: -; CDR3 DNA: TGCAGCGTTGACAGCAAGGGATCTGGCTACACCTTC; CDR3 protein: CSVDSKGSGYTF
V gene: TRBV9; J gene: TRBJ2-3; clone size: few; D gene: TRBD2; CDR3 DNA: TGTGCCAGCGTGAGTACTAGCGGCGGCACAGATACGCAGTATTTT; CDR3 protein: CASVSTSGGTDTQYF
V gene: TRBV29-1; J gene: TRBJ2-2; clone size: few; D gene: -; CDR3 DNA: TGCAGCGTCGGGGGCCTGAACACCGGGGAGCTGTTTTTT; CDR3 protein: CSVGGLNTGELFF
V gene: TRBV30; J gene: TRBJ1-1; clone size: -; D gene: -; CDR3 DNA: TGTGCCTGGAGTGCGGGACTTGTCACTGAAGCTTTCTTT; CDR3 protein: CAWSAGLVTEAFF
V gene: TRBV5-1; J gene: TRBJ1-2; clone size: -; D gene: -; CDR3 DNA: TGCGCCAGCAGCTTGGACGGGAACTATGGCTACACCTTC; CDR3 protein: CASSLDGNYGYTF
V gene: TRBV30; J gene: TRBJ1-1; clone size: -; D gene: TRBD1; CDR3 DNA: TGTGCCTGGAGGTCCGGGACAGCGAACACTGAAGCTTTCTTT; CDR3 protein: CAWRSGTANTEAFF
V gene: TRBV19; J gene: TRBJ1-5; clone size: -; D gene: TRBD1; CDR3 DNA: TGTGCCGCTAAACAGGGGACGGATCAGCCCCAGCATTTT; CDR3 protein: CAAKQGTDQPQHF
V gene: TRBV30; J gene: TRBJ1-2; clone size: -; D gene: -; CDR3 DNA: TGTGCCTGGAGTGAACAGGCCGTTGGGGGCTACACCTTC; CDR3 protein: CAWSEQAVGGYTF
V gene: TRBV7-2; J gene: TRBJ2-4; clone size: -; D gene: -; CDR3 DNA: TGTGCCAGCAGCTTATATGCAAAGGGGGACATTCAGTACTTC; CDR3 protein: CASSLYAKGDIQYF